The rows below give T cell receptor beta chains drawn from one sample of a study of multiple sclerosis patients with progressive multifocal leukoencephalopathy. The protocol was immunoSEQ multiplex PCR, while the TCRdb copy is restricted to in-frame clones and leaves out a portion. The sample lists approximately 30,000 clones; around 90% were seen once. Here the sequenced sample was PBMCs, taken from a patient treated with natalizumab. These receptors all come from a woman in her 40s with progressive multifocal leukoencephalopathy. Both conserved end residues are part of each CDR3. Each record gives: CDR3 DNA, CDR3 protein, clone size, J gene, V gene, D gene. D genes are given only for firm matches. Clone sizes are given selectively: once, few, many, or a class where the clone is expanded.

TGTGCCAGCAGCTCCGGACTAGCGGCGTACAATGAGCAGTTCTTC CASSSGLAAYNEQFF . TRBJ2-1 TRBV7-9 TRBD2
TGTGCCAGCAGCGCCCACCCGGGGACTAGCGGCCTCTCCTACGAGCAGTACTTC CASSAHPGTSGLSYEQYF . TRBJ2-7 TRBV9 TRBD2
TGCAGCGTTTCCAGGACAGGGTCCTACAATGAGCAGTTCTTC CSVSRTGSYNEQFF . TRBJ2-1 TRBV29-1 TRBD1
TGCGCCAGCAGCTTCAAGCACGGGGAGGAAGTACAGTCTGAAGCTTTCTTT CASSFKHGEEVQSEAFF . TRBJ1-1 TRBV5-1 .
TGTGCCAGCAGTGGGTCTTGGAACGAGCAGTACTTC CASSGSWNEQYF . TRBJ2-7 TRBV28 .
TGCAGCGTTGAAGATCGGGGGGCCATTTTTAAGGGAGCTTTCTTT CSVEDRGAIFKGAFF . TRBJ1-1 TRBV29-1 .
TGCGCCAGCAGCTTGGCCCCAGCATACGAGCAGTACTTC CASSLAPAYEQYF . TRBJ2-7 TRBV5-1 .
TGTGCCACCCGGGACAGTCAAGAGACCCAGTACTTC CATRDSQETQYF . TRBJ2-5 TRBV6-5 TRBD1
TGTGCCAGCAGCCTAACCCCCGGACTAGCGGGAGGTACCCTCTACGAGCAGTACTTC CASSLTPGLAGGTLYEQYF few TRBJ2-7 TRBV11-3 TRBD2
TGTGCCAGCAGCGCCTGGACAGGGCTGGAGAACACTGAAGCTTTCTTT CASSAWTGLENTEAFF . TRBJ1-1 TRBV7-2 TRBD1
TGTGCCAGCAGCTTAGCCCAAGGACGGCCTAATGAAAAACTGTTTTTT CASSLAQGRPNEKLFF . TRBJ1-4 TRBV11-3 .
TGTGCCAGCCGCCTTAGGCCCTGGACCAGGAGCTCCTACAATGAGCAGTTCTTC CASRLRPWTRSSYNEQFF once TRBJ2-1 TRBV27 .
TGCAGCGTTGAGACAGGGGGACGAGGAAACACCATATATTTT CSVETGGRGNTIYF . TRBJ1-3 TRBV29-1 TRBD1
TGTGCCAGCAGCCGGGGACAGGGCCTTTCAGGGCAGTACTTC CASSRGQGLSGQYF . TRBJ2-7 TRBV11-3 TRBD1
TGTGCCAGCAGCCCCTCATGGGGCGAGACTGAAAAACTGTTTTTT CASSPSWGETEKLFF . TRBJ1-4 TRBV11-2 .
TGCAGTGCTCTTAAAAACATTCAGTACTTC CSALKNIQYF . TRBJ2-4 TRBV20-1 .
TGTGCCAGCAGCTTACTCGACATTTCCTATGGCTACACCTTC CASSLLDISYGYTF . TRBJ1-2 TRBV7-2 .
TGTGCCAGCAGCTTGGGCGACAGAAACTATGGCTACACCTTC CASSLGDRNYGYTF . TRBJ1-2 TRBV5-6 .
TGTGCCAGCAGGTCGGGAACTAAGGGCTTATATAGCAATCAGCCCCAGCATTTT CASRSGTKGLYSNQPQHF . TRBJ1-5 TRBV5-8 .
TGTGCCAGCAGCGCCGAGTTGGGGACTAGCCCGAACACCGGGGAGCTGTTTTTT CASSAELGTSPNTGELFF . TRBJ2-2 TRBV7-9 TRBD2
TGTGCCAGCAGCGTAGCTCAGCGGGAGGGCCCATATGTTGATACGCAGTATTTT CASSVAQREGPYVDTQYF . TRBJ2-3 TRBV9 TRBD2
TGTGCCAGTAAACCGGACAGGGGGCGGGACGGGGAGCTGTTTTTT CASKPDRGRDGELFF . TRBJ2-2 TRBV19 TRBD1
TGTGCCAGCAGCTTAGGGACAGGAGTACACAATGAGCAGTTCTTC CASSLGTGVHNEQFF . TRBJ2-1 TRBV7-9 TRBD1
TGTGCCAGCAGCCCAGACCCCTGGGGCAGAAAAGAGACCCAGTACTTC CASSPDPWGRKETQYF . TRBJ2-5 TRBV7-9 .
TGTGCCAGCAATTCTCCAAGCGGGAAGTCTTTCAATGAGCAGTTCTTC CASNSPSGKSFNEQFF . TRBJ2-1 TRBV28 TRBD2
TGTGCCAGCAGCTTGGGGGGGGTTGGCGGATACGAGCAGTACTTC CASSLGGVGGYEQYF . TRBJ2-7 TRBV5-4 .
TGTGCCAGTAGTTTCCAACTAGCGAGCGAGACCCAGTACTTC CASSFQLASETQYF . TRBJ2-5 TRBV19 TRBD2
TGTGCCAGCAGTGAAGGGGGCTACGAGCAGTACTTC CASSEGGYEQYF . TRBJ2-7 TRBV6-1 .
TGCGCCAGCAGCTTGTGGGGACAGGGTACCTACGAGCAGTACTTC CASSLWGQGTYEQYF . TRBJ2-7 TRBV5-1 TRBD1
TGTGCCTGGAGTGTGGGCAAGTACAATGAGCAGTTCTTC CAWSVGKYNEQFF . TRBJ2-1 TRBV30 .
TGTGCCAGCAGTCAAGGGTTGGTTTGGACTAATGAAAAACTGTTTTTT CASSQGLVWTNEKLFF . TRBJ1-4 TRBV6-1 .
TGTGCCAGCAGTTTCGTCACCGGGGAGCTGTTTTTT CASSFVTGELFF . TRBJ2-2 TRBV27 .
TGCGCCAGCAGCCAAGAAGGAGGAAGGACCTACGAGCAGTACTTC CASSQEGGRTYEQYF . TRBJ2-7 TRBV4-1 .
TGTGCCGGAAGTAGCGGGGGGCCGGGGGAGACCCAGTACTTC CAGSSGGPGETQYF once TRBJ2-5 TRBV30 TRBD2
TGTGCCAGCCGGGCGAGGGATGAGCAGTTCTTC CASRARDEQFF . TRBJ2-1 TRBV28 .
TGTGCCAGCAGTTTTGGAGGGGCGAACACTGAAGCTTTCTTT CASSFGGANTEAFF . TRBJ1-1 TRBV28 .
TGTGCCAGCAGAGCGGAAATACAGGGGGGTTACGAGCAATACTTC CASRAEIQGGYEQYF . TRBJ2-7 TRBV27 TRBD1
TGTGCCAGTAGTATGTCAGGGGGCATAAATGGCTACACCTTC CASSMSGGINGYTF . TRBJ1-2 TRBV19 TRBD1
TGCAGCGTGGATTTGGGAGGAGGGGAGGAGACCCAGTACTTC CSVDLGGGEETQYF . TRBJ2-5 TRBV29-1 .
TGTGCCAGCAGCCCAGGGGGAAATCAGCCCCAGCATTTT CASSPGGNQPQHF . TRBJ1-5 TRBV7-9 TRBD1
TGTGCCAGCAGTCCCCGGGGCGGCAATCAGCCCCAGCATTTT CASSPRGGNQPQHF . TRBJ1-5 TRBV7-2 .
TGCGCCACCAAACCCGGACTTACCCAAGAGACCCAGTACTTC CATKPGLTQETQYF . TRBJ2-5 TRBV5-1 .
TGCAGCGTTCGGACTCCTGGGGCCTACGAGCAGTACTTC CSVRTPGAYEQYF . TRBJ2-7 TRBV29-1 .
TGTGCCAGCAGGCTTAACGACAGAAAGAACTATGGCTACACCTTC CASRLNDRKNYGYTF once TRBJ1-2 TRBV13 .
TGTGCCAGCAGCTCCCTCCGGGATAGCAATCAGCCCCAGCATTTT CASSSLRDSNQPQHF . TRBJ1-5 TRBV11-2 .
TGTGCCAGCAGCCCCAAACAGCCAGGGGACAATGAGCAGTTCTTC CASSPKQPGDNEQFF . TRBJ2-1 TRBV7-2 .
TGTGCCAGCAGGCAGGGCCTCTATGGCTACACCTTC CASRQGLYGYTF . TRBJ1-2 TRBV27 .
TGTGCCAGCAGACCGACAGACTCTGGGGCCAACGTCCTGACTTTC CASRPTDSGANVLTF once TRBJ2-6 TRBV28 .
TGTGCCACCAGCAGGGATACAGGGACTCGTTATGGCTACACCTTC CATSRDTGTRYGYTF . TRBJ1-2 TRBV15 .